Listed below are T cell receptor beta chains from one sample, sequenced in a study of Ad26.COV2.S vaccination and SARS-CoV-2 variants. The repertoire was sequenced with immunoSEQ multiplex PCR; TCRdb's copy has only in-frame clones and lacks some. The sample holds around 380,000 clones, roughly nine tenths seen once. The specimen was peripheral blood, collected in a trial of Ad26.COV2.S vaccine versus placebo. These receptors all stem from a person aged 18-60 years who received the Ad26.COV2.S COVID-19 vaccine or a placebo. The CDR3 runs from the conserved cysteine through the conserved F or W. A D gene is named only where the DNA matches it firmly. Some rows have no size entry. The others give once, few or many, or a class for an expanded clone.

D,J,size,V,CDR3,DNA
-,TRBJ2-2,once,TRBV6-4,CASSREGSSNTGELFF,TGTGCCAGCAGCCGAGAGGGCAGTTCAAACACCGGGGAGCTGTTTTTT
TRBD2,TRBJ2-1,-,TRBV6-4,CASSVLPSGGPYNEQFF,TGTGCCAGCAGTGTGCTCCCTAGCGGGGGGCCGTACAATGAGCAGTTCTTC
-,TRBJ2-7,-,TRBV7-2,CASSLSGTPPYEQYF,TGTGCCAGCAGCTTATCCGGGACACCACCCTACGAGCAGTACTTC
TRBD1,TRBJ1-2,-,TRBV19,CASSTTGAGYTF,TGTGCCAGTAGTACGACAGGGGCCGGCTACACCTTC
TRBD1,TRBJ1-1,-,TRBV19,CASSDFDRGGTEAFF,TGTGCCAGTAGTGATTTCGACAGGGGAGGCACTGAAGCTTTCTTT
-,TRBJ2-7,-,TRBV21-1,CASSKVEDKLAFYEQYF,TGTGCCAGCAGCAAGGTAGAGGATAAACTAGCTTTCTACGAGCAGTACTTC
-,TRBJ1-1,-,TRBV13,CASSFDGRTEAFF,TGTGCCAGCAGCTTTGACGGTCGCACTGAAGCTTTCTTT
-,TRBJ1-6,-,TRBV3-1/TRBV3-2,CASSQETDSYNSPLHF,TGTGCCAGCAGCCAAGAGACGGACTCCTATAATTCACCCCTCCACTTT
-,TRBJ1-2,-,TRBV14,CASSPLGRHYGYTF,TGTGCCAGCAGCCCCCTTGGGAGACACTATGGCTACACCTTC
-,TRBJ1-1,once,TRBV12-3/TRBV12-4,CASSLARGGEAFF,TGTGCCAGCAGTTTGGCGAGGGGAGGGGAGGCTTTCTTT
TRBD1,TRBJ1-1,-,TRBV7-8,CASSLFWTGGARTNTEAFF,TGTGCCAGCAGCTTATTTTGGACAGGGGGGGCCCGGACGAACACTGAAGCTTTCTTT
TRBD1,TRBJ1-6,-,TRBV2,CASGGQGRRNSPLHF,TGTGCCAGCGGGGGACAGGGCCGACGAAATTCACCCCTCCACTTT
TRBD2,TRBJ2-1,-,TRBV7-8,CASSLREGNEQFF,TGTGCCAGCAGCTTAAGGGAGGGTAATGAGCAGTTCTTC
-,TRBJ1-2,-,TRBV4-1,CASSLTGWNGYTF,TGCGCCAGCAGCCTCACAGGGTGGAATGGCTACACCTTC
-,TRBJ2-7,-,TRBV24-1,CATSDPSASYEQYF,TGTGCCACCAGTGACCCTAGCGCCTCCTACGAGCAGTACTTC
TRBD1,TRBJ2-5,-,TRBV2,CASRSPGGMETQYF,TGTGCCAGCAGGTCACCAGGGGGCATGGAGACCCAGTACTTC
TRBD2,TRBJ2-7,once,TRBV2,CASSDSTSGKVSFEQYF,TGTGCCAGCAGTGACTCGACTAGCGGGAAGGTTAGCTTCGAGCAGTACTTC
-,TRBJ2-2,-,TRBV6-5,CASSYLAGIDTGELFF,TGTGCCAGCAGTTACTTGGCAGGGATTGACACCGGGGAGCTGTTTTTT
-,TRBJ2-3,-,TRBV7-9,CASSFGTNPDTQYF,TGTGCCAGCAGCTTCGGGACAAATCCAGATACGCAGTATTTT
TRBD1,TRBJ2-7,once,TRBV18,CASSPGTGGIYEQYF,TGTGCCAGCTCACCCGGGACAGGGGGTATCTACGAGCAGTACTTC
-,TRBJ1-2,-,TRBV27,CASGFYRETWHGYTF,TGTGCCAGCGGTTTTTACAGGGAGACCTGGCATGGCTACACCTTC
-,TRBJ1-4,-,TRBV4-3,CASSPNRVNEKLFF,TGCGCCAGCAGCCCAAACAGGGTTAATGAAAAACTGTTTTTT
-,TRBJ2-2,-,TRBV11-3,CASSLAGPPGELFF,TGTGCCAGCAGCTTAGCCGGGCCCCCCGGGGAGCTGTTTTTT
TRBD1,TRBJ1-2,once,TRBV25-1,CASSEFFETGPNYGYTF,TGTGCCAGCAGTGAATTTTTTGAGACAGGGCCAAACTATGGCTACACCTTC
TRBD1,TRBJ2-3,-,TRBV6-5,CASSPNTGADTQYF,TGTGCCAGCAGCCCAAATACAGGGGCAGATACGCAGTATTTT
-,TRBJ2-7,-,TRBV7-2,CASSLSGYEQYF,TGTGCCAGCAGCTTATCGGGATACGAGCAGTACTTC
TRBD1,TRBJ2-1,once,TRBV14,CASSQVRRDRGRDEQFF,TGTGCCAGCAGCCAAGTCCGTAGGGACAGGGGTAGGGATGAGCAGTTCTTC
TRBD1,TRBJ1-5,-,TRBV18,CASSPETGSQPQHF,TGTGCCAGCTCACCGGAGACAGGGTCCCAGCCCCAGCATTTT
-,TRBJ1-1,-,TRBV5-8,CASSPTWGPEAFF,TGTGCCAGCAGTCCGACGTGGGGTCCTGAAGCTTTCTTT
-,TRBJ1-5,once,TRBV2,CASSEVSSNQPQHF,TGTGCCAGCAGTGAAGTGTCGAGCAATCAGCCCCAGCATTTT
-,TRBJ1-3,-,TRBV19,CASFSSGNTIYF,TGTGCCAGTTTTAGCTCTGGAAACACCATATATTTT
-,TRBJ1-1,-,TRBV19,CASRGGGRNTEAFF,TGTGCCAGTAGAGGGGGGGGCCGGAACACTGAAGCTTTCTTT
-,TRBJ1-4,-,TRBV13,CASSGGDNNEKLFF,TGTGCCAGCAGCGGGGGGGACAACAATGAAAAACTGTTTTTT
-,TRBJ2-5,-,TRBV5-6,CASSLGVQWETQYF,TGTGCCAGCAGCTTGGGTGTCCAGTGGGAGACCCAGTACTTC
TRBD1,TRBJ1-2,-,TRBV6-5,CASVDRIPGMGYTF,TGTGCCAGTGTGGACAGGATCCCAGGGATGGGCTACACCTTC
-,TRBJ1-5,-,TRBV7-9,CASSTGGSYSNQPQHF,TGTGCCAGCAGCACGGGAGGAAGTTATAGCAATCAGCCCCAGCATTTT